This T cell receptor beta chain was sequenced for a study of blood T cell repertoires in COVID-19. On the study more broadly: The United States, Italy and Spain supplied acute and convalescent COVID-19 samples.

Original methodology: By means of reference gene primer amplification, nucleated cell counts were estimated. TCRdb keeps only in-frame clones here, not all; method: immunoSEQ multiplex PCR. The V and J calls and clone size come from that table; D and trimming were worked out from the DNA. The sample lists some 52,000 clones, about 90% occurring once. V lost 1 base, J lost 3 bases, and 2 bases stayed unmatched. The V gene's germline CDR1 is SGHVS and CDR2 FNYEAQ. The CDR3 runs to 15 residues. This receptor was obtained from a human donor with active COVID-19. The donor label of this sample is uncertain. The gene calls are TRBV7-6 and TRBJ2-2; 7 nucleotides align to TRBD1. Sequenced input: peripheral blood. CDR3 sequence reads: CASSLGQGDTGELFF. The CDR3 DNA is TGTGCCAGCAGCTTAGGCCAGGGGGACACCGGGGAGCTGTTTTTT.